This passage covers 17 T cell receptor beta chains from one sample sequenced in a study of identical twins. MiXCR was run by TCRdb on the 5' RACE reads, yielding one entry per CDR3 protein. The repertoire includes 550,000 to 700,000 distinct CDR3 sequences, 21% of them detected once, and around 4.4% sits in the top ten. These data were also reused for a study on T cells expressing NK-cell markers.

The sample taken for sequencing was PBMCs. Receptors originate from a young woman in good health.

This clonotype was detected a few times. This rearrangement joins TRBV5-1 to TRBJ2-7; D is unresolved. Germline CDR1 is SGHRS and CDR2 is YFSETQ. The CDR3 runs to 16 residues. Trimming removed 0 bases at V and 0 bases at J, with 13 bases between. CDR3 DNA: TGCGCCAGCAGCTTGGAAGGCTTCCCGAGCTCCTACGAGCAGTACTTC. Residues: CASSLEGFPSSYEQYF.

This clonotype was seen only a few times. The J gene is TRBJ1-2, the V gene TRBV5-6; tentative D call: TRBD1 (5 bases). This CDR3 has 13 amino acids. From germline, CDR1 is SGHDT and CDR2 YYEEEE. Trimming shortened V by 7 bases and J by 2 bases, and 12 bases separated the two germline ends. In nucleotides, the CDR3 is TGTGCCAGCTCGGGGGACCGAAACTATGGCTACACCTTC. This codes for CASSGDRNYGYTF.

V is TRBV12-3 or TRBV12-4 and J is TRBJ2-2; possibly TRBD1 or TRBD2 for D (5 bases each). The CDR3 extends over 15 amino acids. The V and J ends lost 8 bases and 7 bases respectively, with 20 bases between them. The CDR3 protein is CASDTLGPRDGELFF. CDR3 in DNA: TGTGCCAGCGACACCCTGGGACCCCGTGACGGGGAGCTGTTTTTT.

This clonotype was found many times. The CDR3 here is CASSSGEGGEAFF. DNA of the CDR3: TGTGCCAGCAGTTCGGGGGAAGGCGGTGAAGCTTTCTTT. The V call is TRBV12-3 or TRBV12-4, the J call TRBJ1-1; D perhaps matches TRBD1 (5 bases). V was trimmed by 4 bases and J by 7 bases, leaving 13 bases between them. This CDR3 contains 13 residues.

V is TRBV18 and J is TRBJ2-1; the match to TRBD2 covers 10 bases. Germline CDR1 and CDR2: KGHSH and LQKENI. This CDR3 contains 15 residues. After removal of 3 bases from V and 8 bases from J, the junction contained 7 bases not matched to a gene. CDR3 region: CASSPPAGGLDEQFF. DNA of the CDR3: TGTGCCAGCTCACCGCCAGCGGGGGGGCTCGATGAGCAGTTCTTC.

This clonotype was seen a few times. CDR3 protein: CASSTRGGYEQYF. CDR3 DNA sequence: TGTGCCAGCAGTACTCGCGGGGGATACGAGCAGTACTTC. This chain uses TRBV27 with TRBJ2-7, with 7 positions matching TRBD2. The CDR3 runs to 13 residues. The germline gives CDR1 MNHEY, CDR2 SMNVEV (reference sequence). The V segment lost 5 bases and the J segment 4 bases; nucleotides outside the gene matches: 5.

The rearrangement joins TRBV20-1 to TRBJ2-7, with TRBD2 matching over 8 bases. The V gene's germline CDR1 is DFQATT and CDR2 SNEGSKA (reference sequence). With V trimmed by 6 bases and J by 3 bases, 16 bases remained unmatched. The CDR3 consists of 16 residues. DNA for the CDR3: TGCAGTGCGACTAGTAGGGTCGGGAGGGGAGGCTACGAGCAGTACTTC. Translating it yields CSATSRVGRGGYEQYF.

The chain is built from TRBV6-5 and TRBJ2-7, with a weak D call TRBD1 (6 bases). The CDR3 has 18 amino acids. The V end lost 2 bases, the J end lost 2 bases, and 22 bases lay between the germline ends. The germline CDR1 and CDR2 sequences are MNHEY and SVGAGI. The DNA of the CDR3 is TGTGCCAGCAGTTACAGGGGGAAGACAGGCCCTAACCCCTACGAGCAGTACTTC. This gives the protein CASSYRGKTGPNPYEQYF.

Only a few counts were recorded for this clonotype. The gene calls are TRBV7-9 and TRBJ1-1; maybe TRBD1 (6 bases). Germline-derived CDR1 and CDR2 are SEHNR and FQNEAQ (reference sequence). The CDR3 sequence is 11 residues long. The ends were cut back, 8 bases at V and 4 bases at J, with 8 bases in the middle. CDR3 sequence (DNA): TGTGCCAGCGAGGGGGGCACTGAAGCTTTCTTT. It codes for CASEGGTEAFF.

This clonotype came up many times. The chain is built from TRBV12-3 or TRBV12-4 and TRBJ2-1; D uncertain. The CDR3 covers 11 residues. The V gene lost 8 bases and the J gene lost 6 bases, with 8 bases spanning the gap. CDR3 sequence: CASWGPNEQFF. The CDR3 DNA is TGTGCCAGCTGGGGTCCCAATGAGCAGTTCTTC.

The chain couples TRBV6-1 to TRBJ2-6; no definite D call. This CDR3 contains 15 residues. CDR1 is MNHNS and CDR2 is SASEGT in the germline V gene. Trimming removed 6 bases at V and 0 bases at J, with 9 bases between. CDR3 sequence (DNA): TGTGCCAGCAGCCACCGGAGCTCTGGGGCCAACGTCCTGACTTTC. Protein: CASSHRSSGANVLTF.

V is TRBV6-5 and J is TRBJ1-2; D gene unclear. This CDR3 spans 13 amino acids. V was pared by 0 bases and J by 8 bases, with 10 bases between. Germline CDR1 and CDR2: MNHEY and SVGAGI. CDR3 DNA: TGTGCCAGCAGTTACTCCGTCACGGGGGGCTACACCTTC. Translated: CASSYSVTGGYTF.

The chain is built from TRBV11-2 and TRBJ2-1; perhaps TRBD1 as D (6 bases). The germline gives CDR1 SGHAT, CDR2 FQNNGV. V lost 7 bases and J 5 bases, leaving 12 bases between the germline ends. This CDR3 spans 13 amino acids. The CDR3 region has the DNA TGTGCCAGCACAGGGGACCACCACAATGAGCAGTTCTTC. This gives the protein CASTGDHHNEQFF.

V is TRBV12-3 or TRBV12-4 and J is TRBJ1-1, with 7 nucleotides matching TRBD1. The length of the CDR3 is 16 residues. Trimming cost V 0 bases and J 3 bases; bases outside gene matches: 7. The chain's CDR3 is CASSLALDRRYTEAFF. CDR3 coding DNA: TGTGCCAGCAGTTTAGCGCTGGACAGGAGATACACTGAAGCTTTCTTT.

This chain links TRBV6-5 with TRBJ2-5; D may be TRBD1 (6 bases). V was trimmed by 2 bases and J by 2 bases, leaving 18 bases between them. The CDR3 has 17 residues. CDR1 and CDR2 from the germline V gene are MNHEY and SVGAGI. Written as DNA, the CDR3 is TGTGCCAGCAGTTACCCGAACCCGGGACAAAGACAAGAGACCCAGTACTTC. It translates to CASSYPNPGQRQETQYF.

The rearrangement uses TRBV5-1 and TRBJ2-1, with D unclear. Trimming took 2 bases from V and 0 from J, leaving 12 bases between them. The CDR3 totals 16 residues. Germline V gives CDR1 SGHRS, CDR2 YFSETQ. The CDR3 loop is CASSFVVGPSYNEQFF. CDR3 nucleotide sequence: TGCGCCAGCAGCTTTGTAGTCGGGCCCTCCTACAATGAGCAGTTCTTC.

As concerns this clonotype: A read error may be the cause here, since a much bigger clone is one base away. The V call is TRBV20-1, the J call TRBJ1-5; TRBD1 aligns across 11 bases. This CDR3 contains 15 residues. CDR1 DFQATT and CDR2 SNEGSKA come from the germline V gene (reference sequence). CDR3 sequence reads: CCAIGQGAPRQPQHF. CDR3 DNA sequence: TGCTGTGCTATCGGACAGGGGGCGCCCAGGCAGCCCCAGCATTTT.